A selection of T cell receptor beta chains follows, all from one sample in a study of beta chain features in type 1 diabetes. Some clones are missing from TCRdb's copy, which holds only in-frame ones; the method was immunoSEQ multiplex PCR. Of more than 300,000 clones in the sample, less than 10% are singletons; the top ten hold less than 0.5%. Material for sequencing was central memory CD4+ T cells from blood. These receptors all come from a woman under 30 in good health. CDR3s include the opening cysteine and the closing phenylalanine or tryptophan. Each record gives: V gene, J gene, D gene, clone size, CDR3 DNA, CDR3 protein. The D gene is left open where the match is weak. Not all rows give a size; the values are once, few, many and, for expanded clones, a class.

>TRBV12-2|TRBJ1-4|.|.
TGTGCAAGTCGCTACCCCGATGAAAAACTGTTTTTT
CASRYPDEKLFF
>TRBV7-2|TRBJ2-3|.|.
TGTGCCAGCAGCTTAGTAGGGGCAGATACGCAGTATTTT
CASSLVGADTQYF
>TRBV7-9|TRBJ2-5|.|few
TGTGCCAGCAGCCCAACCGTCCAAGAGACCCAGTACTTC
CASSPTVQETQYF
>TRBV19|TRBJ1-1|.|.
TGTGCCAGTGCTCCTCAGGGGAGCGCTGAAGCTTTCTTT
CASAPQGSAEAFF
>TRBV11-1|TRBJ2-1|.|many
TGTGCCAGCAGCCCAAGGTGGGGGAGCAATGAGCAGTTCTTC
CASSPRWGSNEQFF
>TRBV19|TRBJ1-2|.|many
TGTGCCAGTAGTCGAACTCCAGGATTGGTTGGCTACACCTTC
CASSRTPGLVGYTF
>TRBV5-4|TRBJ2-5|TRBD1|few
TGTGCCAGCAGCTCCGGACACAGGGGCGAGACCCAGTACTTC
CASSSGHRGETQYF
>TRBV10-3|TRBJ1-1|TRBD1|few
TGTGCCACTGGGGACAGGGAGGACACTGAAGCTTTCTTT
CATGDREDTEAFF
>TRBV29-1|TRBJ2-3|TRBD2|.
TGCAGCGGCGGCAGACGGGGACTAGCGGGGATAGATACGCAGTATTTT
CSGGRRGLAGIDTQYF
>TRBV5-1|TRBJ1-2|TRBD1|few
TGCGCCAGCAGCAAGACCACAGGGGGCTCCTATGGCTACACCTTC
CASSKTTGGSYGYTF
>TRBV27|TRBJ2-1|.|.
TGTGCCAGCAGTTTAAATATTAACAATGAGCAGTTCTTC
CASSLNINNEQFF
>TRBV18|TRBJ2-1|.|.
TGTGCCAGCTCACCGCGGGGCCGCAGCTCCTACAATGAGCAGTTCTTC
CASSPRGRSSYNEQFF
>TRBV15|TRBJ1-1|.|many
TGTGCCACCAGCAGCAAGGGGCCGAACACTGAAGCTTTCTTT
CATSSKGPNTEAFF
>TRBV6-5|TRBJ2-7|TRBD2|few
TGTGCCAGCAGGTTGACTAGCGGAGAAACCTACGAGCAGTACTTC
CASRLTSGETYEQYF
>TRBV27|TRBJ2-3|.|.
TGTGCCAGCAGTCCTCGACTCGCGGGATTCTTACCAGATACGCAGTATTTT
CASSPRLAGFLPDTQYF
>TRBV20-1|TRBJ1-1|.|.
TGCAGTGCTAGGAAGAACACTGAAGCTTTCTTT
CSARKNTEAFF
>TRBV9|TRBJ2-3|.|few
TGTGCCAGCAGCGTAGAGGCGCTAGGAGATACGCAGTATTTT
CASSVEALGDTQYF
>TRBV7-2|TRBJ2-3|.|many
TGTGCCAGCAGCCGGGGGAGGACAGATACGCAGTATTTT
CASSRGRTDTQYF
>TRBV7-9|TRBJ2-5|.|.
TGTGCCAGCAGCTTAACGCACCTGATATACCAAGAGACCCAGTACTTC
CASSLTHLIYQETQYF
>TRBV27|TRBJ1-2|TRBD1|few
TGTGCCAGCAGTTTTCGACAGGGGTTCTATGGCTACACCTTC
CASSFRQGFYGYTF
>TRBV18|TRBJ2-7|.|many
TGTGCCAGCTCACCGGGACTGAACTACGAGCAGTACTTC
CASSPGLNYEQYF
>TRBV25-1|TRBJ2-2|TRBD2|few
TGTGCCAGCAGAGGGGAGGGCCGAACCGGGGAGCTGTTTTTT
CASRGEGRTGELFF
>TRBV5-1|TRBJ2-1|TRBD2|.
TGCGCCAGCAGCTTGGTTAGCGGGCAGAACAATGAGCAGTTCTTC
CASSLVSGQNNEQFF
>TRBV28|TRBJ2-7|.|few
TGTGCCAGCAGTCAGCCCCGGGTCGAGTACGAGCAGTACTTC
CASSQPRVEYEQYF
>TRBV7-2|TRBJ1-2|.|.
TGTGCCAGCAGCTTAGGTTCGCAGAACTATGGCTACACCTTC
CASSLGSQNYGYTF
>TRBV6-5|TRBJ2-6|.|.
TGTGCCAGCACCAACGGGGGATCTGGGGCCAACGTCCTGACTTTC
CASTNGGSGANVLTF
>TRBV28|TRBJ1-3|.|few
TGTGCCAGCAGTTCCTCGGTTCTTGACTCTGGAAACACCATATATTTT
CASSSSVLDSGNTIYF
>TRBV6-1|TRBJ2-7|.|few
TGTGCCGTTGAAAGGGGGGGAGCGGGCGAGCAGTACTTC
CAVERGGAGEQYF
>TRBV10-3|TRBJ1-5|TRBD1|few
TGTGCCATCAGTAACGGACAGGGGGGAAGCAATCAGCCCCAGCATTTT
CAISNGQGGSNQPQHF
>TRBV28|TRBJ2-2|.|.
TGTGCCAGCAGTTTGGACTATCGGACCGGGGAGCTGTTTTTT
CASSLDYRTGELFF
>TRBV5-1|TRBJ1-1|.|few
TGCGCCAGCAGCCGCGGGACCTCCAGTGGGAACACTGAAGCTTTCTTT
CASSRGTSSGNTEAFF
>TRBV7-9|TRBJ2-1|.|once
TGTGCCAGCAGCTTAGACGGATACAGGGATTACAATGAGCAGTTCTTC
CASSLDGYRDYNEQFF
>TRBV5-1|TRBJ2-1|.|few
TGCGCCAGCTCGAGAGTGGATGAGCAGTTCTTC
CASSRVDEQFF
>TRBV18|TRBJ1-1|TRBD1|.
TGTGCCAGCTCACCACGGGACAGGTATGTCACTGAAGCTTTCTTT
CASSPRDRYVTEAFF
>TRBV6-6|TRBJ2-7|.|.
TGTGCCAGCAGTTACCCCAGGGAGGAGCAGTACTTC
CASSYPREEQYF
>TRBV6-1|TRBJ2-2|.|many
TGTGCCAGCAGTGGAGAGATTTCCAACACCGGGGAGCTGTTTTTT
CASSGEISNTGELFF
>TRBV7-2|TRBJ2-1|.|few
TGTGCCAGCAGCGGTAAGCGGGCAGGGGCAAATGAGCAGTTCTTC
CASSGKRAGANEQFF
>TRBV28|TRBJ1-5|TRBD1|few
TGTGCCACCGGGACAGGGGATCAGCCCCAGCATTTT
CATGTGDQPQHF
>TRBV7-2|TRBJ2-2|TRBD2|.
TGTGCCAGCAGCCCAGGGACTACCACCGGGGAGCTGTTTTTT
CASSPGTTTGELFF
>TRBV18|TRBJ1-2|.|.
TGTGCCAGCTCACCAGGAGCGAACTATGGCTACACCTTC
CASSPGANYGYTF
>TRBV7-2|TRBJ2-5|TRBD2|once
TGTGCCAGCAGCTTAGTCGGCGGGAGAAACCAAGAGACCCAGTACTTC
CASSLVGGRNQETQYF
>TRBV4-2|TRBJ1-5|.|few
TGTGCCAGCAGCCAAGCTGTTGAGGAGCCCCAGCATTTT
CASSQAVEEPQHF
>TRBV11-3|TRBJ2-1|.|.
TGTGCCAGCAGCTCGTCCAGTGAGCAGTTCTTC
CASSSSSEQFF
>TRBV28|TRBJ2-5|TRBD1|few
TGTGCCAGTTCGGCACCGGGACAGGGTATTGGAGAGACCCAGTACTTC
CASSAPGQGIGETQYF
>TRBV7-3|TRBJ1-1|TRBD1|few
TGTGCCAGCAGCTCTACAGGGGGCGATAACGAAGCTTTCTTT
CASSSTGGDNEAFF
>TRBV2|TRBJ1-2|TRBD1|.
TGTGCCAGCAGCGTTCAGGGGGCGCGATATGGCTACACCTTC
CASSVQGARYGYTF
>TRBV7-2|TRBJ1-5|.|many
TGTGCCAGCAGCTTAGTTGGGGGCTGGCAGCCCCAGCATTTT
CASSLVGGWQPQHF
>TRBV5-1|TRBJ2-1|.|.
TGCGCCAGCAGCCTTGCCGTGTCAGGACCTTCCAATGAGCAGTTCTTC
CASSLAVSGPSNEQFF
>TRBV7-2|TRBJ1-5|.|few
TGTGCCAGCAGCTTGGGGAGGGGAAGCAATCAGCCCCAGCATTTT
CASSLGRGSNQPQHF
>TRBV27|TRBJ1-4|.|few
TGTGCCAGCCAAGATACGTCCGAACAAGGAAAACTGTTTTTT
CASQDTSEQGKLFF
>TRBV9|TRBJ2-1|TRBD2|.
TGTGCCAGCAGCCCCATGGGGAGCGGGATCAAAGAGCAGTTCTTC
CASSPMGSGIKEQFF
>TRBV4-2|TRBJ2-5|TRBD2|few
TGTGCCAGCAGCCAAGATCGGGCGGGAGGGACCCAGTACTTC
CASSQDRAGGTQYF
>TRBV7-2|TRBJ1-5|.|few
TGTGCCAGCAGCCAAGGACAGAAGGGGATCATGCCCCAGCATTTT
CASSQGQKGIMPQHF
>TRBV7-2|TRBJ2-7|.|.
TGTGCCAGCAGCTTAAAACGGGACAAGAACTACGAGCAGTACTTC
CASSLKRDKNYEQYF
>TRBV9|TRBJ1-3|.|.
TGTGCCAGCAGCGTAGGTACAGCCTCTGGAAACACCATATATTTT
CASSVGTASGNTIYF
>TRBV7-2|TRBJ1-2|.|.
TGTGCCAGCAGCCTAGACAGATCCTCCTATGGCTACACCTTC
CASSLDRSSYGYTF
>TRBV15|TRBJ2-7|TRBD1|.
TGTGCCACCAGCAGAGATTTTCAGGGGGTAGGAGAGCAGTACTTC
CATSRDFQGVGEQYF